This TCR beta chain stems from a study of PD-1 blockade in classical Hodgkin lymphoma. V lost 0 bases to trimming and J lost 11 bases, with 16 bases between them. CDR1 ENHRY and CDR2 SYGVKD come from the germline V gene. The CDR3 length is 14 residues. This clone showed up just once. All trial patients relapsed after autologous stem cell transplantation. Profiled with immunoSEQ multiplex PCR; TCRdb holds only in-frame clones, not every one. Among under 110,000 clones listed, around 89% were seen once. The chain links TRBV10-3 to TRBJ1-1, with a possible D match to TRBD1 (5 bases). The sample consisted of peripheral blood mononuclear cells (PBMCs), taken before the second cycle of nivolumab. This sequence was found in a human donor with classical Hodgkin lymphoma. The CDR3 DNA sequence: TGTGCCATCAGTGAGTCGTCAGCTCCTCGGGGGGCTTTCTTT. Its translation: CAISESSAPRGAFF.